These T cell receptor beta chains were read from a single sample in a study of cytomegalovirus exposure and HLA in healthy donors. Sequenced by immunoSEQ multiplex PCR; TCRdb stores in-frame clones only, minus some. The sample contains about 250,000 clones, 75% to 85% of which appear only once. Input material: PBMCs. The receptor set was obtained from a girl aged 2 to 10 in good health and CMV-seronegative. CDR3s include the opening cysteine and the closing phenylalanine or tryptophan. A D gene is named only where the DNA matches it firmly. Where a row states a size, it is once, few, many or the class of an expanded clone; other rows omit it.

NA	TRBV27	NA	TRBJ2-7	TGTGCCAGCAGAGGGTTGGGGCAGTTGTACGAGCAGTACTTC	CASRGLGQLYEQYF
TRBD2	TRBV4-1	NA	TRBJ2-7	TGCGCCAGCAGCCAAGTCGCCCCCGATAAGAGCGGGAGATCCTACGAGCAGTACTTC	CASSQVAPDKSGRSYEQYF
TRBD2	TRBV10-3	few	TRBJ2-1	TGTGCCGCTGGGCGGTTAGCGGGGTCCCACAATGAGCAGTTCTTC	CAAGRLAGSHNEQFF
TRBD2	TRBV4-1	NA	TRBJ2-1	TGCGCCAGCAGTCCAGGGACTAGCGGGAGCAATGAGCAGTTCTTC	CASSPGTSGSNEQFF
NA	TRBV28	NA	TRBJ1-3	TGTGCCAGCAGCCTCGGGGTATACTCTGGAAACACCATATATTTT	CASSLGVYSGNTIYF
NA	TRBV6-1	few	TRBJ1-1	TGTGCCAGCTCCCAACAAACAGCAGGTATCGGTTTCTTT	CASSQQTAGIGFF
TRBD2	TRBV28	NA	TRBJ2-3	TGTGCCAGCACCACCTGGTGGGGCGGGAGTACAGATACGCAGTATTTT	CASTTWWGGSTDTQYF
NA	TRBV7-2	NA	TRBJ2-7	TGTGCCAGCAGCTTAGAGGGTAAGGGGATCTACGAGCAGTACTTC	CASSLEGKGIYEQYF
TRBD2	TRBV5-1	NA	TRBJ2-3	TGCGCCAGCAGCTTGGTAGCGGGAGATCGCCCAGATACGCAGTATTTT	CASSLVAGDRPDTQYF
NA	TRBV10-3	NA	TRBJ2-3	TGTGCCATCAGTGAGTCAGTCAGGGGCCCCCCGGATACGCAGTATTTT	CAISESVRGPPDTQYF
TRBD1	TRBV4-1	NA	TRBJ2-3	TGCGCCAGCAGCCGTGGGACAGCAAGCACAGATACGCAGTATTTT	CASSRGTASTDTQYF
TRBD2	TRBV11-2	few	TRBJ2-7	TGTGCCAGCAGCTTAGATCCCCTAGCGGGAGGGCTTACGTACGAGCAGTACTTC	CASSLDPLAGGLTYEQYF
NA	TRBV12-5	NA	TRBJ1-1	TGTGCTAGTGGTTGGGGGGGGAACACTGAAGCTTTCTTT	CASGWGGNTEAFF
TRBD1	TRBV2	NA	TRBJ2-7	TGTGCCAGCACCATGACAGGGACCCTATCCCACTACGAGCAGTACTTC	CASTMTGTLSHYEQYF
TRBD1	TRBV11-3	NA	TRBJ2-7	TGTGCCAGCAGCTTAGGGGGGACAGACAGCTACGAGCAGTACTTC	CASSLGGTDSYEQYF
TRBD2	TRBV4-1	NA	TRBJ2-7	TGCGCCAGCAGCCAAGAACCGGCGGGAGCGGGAGAGCAGTACTTC	CASSQEPAGAGEQYF
NA	TRBV5-1	NA	TRBJ1-2	TGCGCCAGCAGTCCCGAAGGGGCCTATGGCTACACCTTC	CASSPEGAYGYTF
TRBD2	TRBV7-6	NA	TRBJ2-7	TGTGCCAGCAGCTTCACTAGCGGGGATTCTAAGGAGCAGTACTTC	CASSFTSGDSKEQYF
NA	TRBV18	NA	TRBJ2-5	TGTGCCAGCTCACCACGTGAGGGGACCCAGTACTTC	CASSPREGTQYF
TRBD2	TRBV27	NA	TRBJ2-2	TGTGCCAGCAGCTATCATCAAACGGGACTAGCGGGAGGCCGCAACACCGGGGAGCTGTTTTTT	CASSYHQTGLAGGRNTGELFF
NA	TRBV19	once	TRBJ1-5	TGTGCCAGTAGTATAGATCTATATCGGGAGTATCAGCCCCAGCATTTT	CASSIDLYREYQPQHF
NA	TRBV14	NA	TRBJ2-7	TGTGCCAGCAGCCTACAGGAGACGGGAGCCTACGAGCAGTACTTC	CASSLQETGAYEQYF
NA	TRBV9	NA	TRBJ2-1	TGTGCCAGCAGTCCCCAGCGGGGGACAGGGACATCTACCGGTGAGCAGTTCTTC	CASSPQRGTGTSTGEQFF
NA	TRBV27	NA	TRBJ2-2	TGTGCCAGCAGTTTAGCGGGTGTGGGGACCGGGGAGCTGTTTTTT	CASSLAGVGTGELFF
TRBD2	TRBV2	NA	TRBJ2-7	TGTGCCAGCAGAGGGACTAGCCTCAGGCTTCCCTACGAGCAGTACTTC	CASRGTSLRLPYEQYF
TRBD1	TRBV6-6	NA	TRBJ1-4	TGTGCCAGCAGTTACTCGGGGGGGACAGGGGATGAAAAACTGTTTTTT	CASSYSGGTGDEKLFF
NA	TRBV2	NA	TRBJ2-7	TGTGCCAGCACCTCCTCCTACGAGCAGTACTTC	CASTSSYEQYF
NA	TRBV21-1	once	TRBJ2-7	TGTGCCAGCAGCAAAGGTAGACAGGCGCGTGAGCAGTACTTC	CASSKGRQAREQYF
TRBD1	TRBV28	NA	TRBJ2-7	TGTGCCAGCACCCAGGGGGCCTCCGGATCGGGCGAGCAGTACTTC	CASTQGASGSGEQYF
NA	TRBV9	NA	TRBJ2-1	TGTGCCAGCAGCGTAGGGAGGGGCATTTACAATGAGCAGTTCTTC	CASSVGRGIYNEQFF
NA	TRBV4-1	NA	TRBJ2-1	TGCGCCAGCAGCCGATCCACATTGTCTTCCTACAATGAGCAGTTCTTC	CASSRSTLSSYNEQFF
NA	TRBV7-6	NA	TRBJ1-1	TGTGCCAGCAGCGACGGACAGAACACTGAAGCTTTCTTT	CASSDGQNTEAFF
NA	TRBV6-5	few	TRBJ2-3	TGTGCCAGCAGCTTGATTTTTAGTAGCACAGATACGCAGTATTTT	CASSLIFSSTDTQYF
NA	TRBV5-8	NA	TRBJ1-4	TGTGCCAGCAGCCGACGCGGAACTAATGAAAAACTGTTTTTT	CASSRRGTNEKLFF
TRBD2	TRBV6-4	NA	TRBJ2-4	TGTGCCAGCAGTGCGACTAGCGGGGAAAACATTCAGTACTTC	CASSATSGENIQYF
TRBD2	TRBV28	NA	TRBJ2-1	TGTGCCAGCAGTTTTAGCGGGGGGTGGGGTGGCAATGAGCAGTTCTTC	CASSFSGGWGGNEQFF
TRBD2	TRBV5-1	NA	TRBJ2-3	TGCGCCAGCAGCTCCACTTCGGGAGGTACGCAGTATTTT	CASSSTSGGTQYF
NA	TRBV5-6	NA	TRBJ1-1	TGTGCCAGCAGCGCGGACACTGAAGCTTTCTTT	CASSADTEAFF
NA	TRBV5-1	NA	TRBJ1-1	TGCGCCAGCAGCTTGGGGGGGGTCACTGAAGCTTTCTTT	CASSLGGVTEAFF
NA	TRBV2	once	TRBJ1-2	TGTGCCAGCAGACAACCGGCGGGGGGTGGCTACACCTTC	CASRQPAGGGYTF
NA	TRBV9	few	TRBJ1-3	TGTGCCAGCAGCGAGGGGGACACCATCTCTGGAAACACCATATATTTT	CASSEGDTISGNTIYF
TRBD1	TRBV6-5	NA	TRBJ1-5	TGTGCCAGCAGTTTATCGACAGGGGGCCGGCAGCCCCAGCATTTT	CASSLSTGGRQPQHF
NA	TRBV9	NA	TRBJ1-2	TGTGCCAGCAGCCCATTAGGGGGGCGGGGGTCACGGACCTATGGCTACACCTTC	CASSPLGGRGSRTYGYTF
NA	TRBV7-2	NA	TRBJ1-2	TGTGCCAGCAGCTTAGGATGGAGGGGCTACACCTTC	CASSLGWRGYTF
TRBD1	TRBV28	NA	TRBJ1-4	TGTGCCAGCAGCTCCTCCGGGACAGGGGATGAAAAACTGTTTTTT	CASSSSGTGDEKLFF
TRBD1	TRBV28	NA	TRBJ2-7	TGTGCCAGCAGTTTACTCTCGACAGGGGTACCCTACGAGCAGTACTTC	CASSLLSTGVPYEQYF
TRBD1	TRBV7-9	NA	TRBJ2-7	TGTGCCAGCAGCATCGGAACAGGGGGCTCCTACGAGCAGTACTTC	CASSIGTGGSYEQYF
NA	TRBV5-1	NA	TRBJ1-3	TGCGCCAGCAGGGCGGGGAACTCTGGAAACACCATATATTTT	CASRAGNSGNTIYF
TRBD2	TRBV2	few	TRBJ2-4	TGTGCCAGCAGTGAGACTAGCGGGGTGCGGGGAAACATTCAGTACTTC	CASSETSGVRGNIQYF
TRBD1	TRBV5-1	NA	TRBJ1-1	TGCGCCAGCCACCTAGGACAGGGGGGTTACACTGAAGCTTTCTTT	CASHLGQGGYTEAFF
NA	TRBV4-1	few	TRBJ2-1	TGCGCCAGCAGTGCGGGGCACTACAATGAGCAGTTCTTC	CASSAGHYNEQFF
TRBD2	TRBV7-2	NA	TRBJ2-7	TGTGCCAGCAGCTTAACTAGCGGGAGATTTGGCGAGCAGTACTTC	CASSLTSGRFGEQYF
TRBD2	TRBV7-3	NA	TRBJ2-5	TGTGCCAGCAGCAAGAGTTCGGGACTAGTTCGCGAAGAGACCCAGTACTTC	CASSKSSGLVREETQYF